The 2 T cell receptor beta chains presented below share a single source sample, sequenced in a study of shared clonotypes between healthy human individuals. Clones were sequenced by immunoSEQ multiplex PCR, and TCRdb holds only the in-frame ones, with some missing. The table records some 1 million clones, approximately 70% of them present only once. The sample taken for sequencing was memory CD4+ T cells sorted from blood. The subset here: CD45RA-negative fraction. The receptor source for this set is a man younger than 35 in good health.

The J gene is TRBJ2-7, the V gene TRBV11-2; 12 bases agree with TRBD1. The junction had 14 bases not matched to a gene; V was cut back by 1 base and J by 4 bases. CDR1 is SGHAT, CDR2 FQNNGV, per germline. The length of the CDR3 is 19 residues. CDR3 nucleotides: TGTGCCAGCAGCTTAGTGTCTGGGACAGGGGGCTCCGGCCGATACGAGCAGTACTTC. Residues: CASSLVSGTGGSGRYEQYF.

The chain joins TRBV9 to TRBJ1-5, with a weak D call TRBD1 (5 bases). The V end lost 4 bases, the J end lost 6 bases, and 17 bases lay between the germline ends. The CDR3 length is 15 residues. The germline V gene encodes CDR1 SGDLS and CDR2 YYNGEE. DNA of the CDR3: TGTGCCAGCAGCCTACGGGGGGAGGAGTCTCAGCCCCAGCATTTT. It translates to CASSLRGEESQPQHF.